These T cell receptor beta chains were read from a single sample in a study of radiation and T cells in renal cell carcinoma. Sequencing was performed with immunoSEQ multiplex PCR; in TCRdb, only in-frame clones are kept and a portion is missing. The sample lists 120,000 to 150,000 clones; about 85% were seen once. The source material was blood, sampled from a patient whose treatment included radiotherapy and nephrectomy. The receptors were gathered from a woman aged 70-85 years with renal cell carcinoma. The CDR3 runs from the conserved cysteine through the conserved F or W. D genes are given only for firm matches. Expanded clones are given a class, and other clones once, few, many or no size at all.

J,size,D,V,CDR3,DNA
TRBJ2-3,NA,TRBD1,TRBV5-1,CASSSGDRGRGTDTQYF,TGCGCCAGCAGTTCCGGCGACAGGGGGCGAGGCACAGATACGCAGTATTTT
TRBJ2-5,once,NA,TRBV15,CASQRGAQETQYF,TGTGCAAGCCAACGGGGGGCCCAAGAGACCCAGTACTTC
TRBJ1-2,NA,NA,TRBV5-8,CASSLALGFSGYTF,TGTGCCAGCAGCTTGGCCCTGGGCTTCAGTGGCTACACCTTC
TRBJ2-2,NA,TRBD2,TRBV7-8,CASSAREGFTGELFF,TGTGCCAGCAGCGCAAGGGAGGGGTTCACCGGGGAGCTGTTTTTT
TRBJ1-5,NA,NA,TRBV4-2,CASSQDWQGSQPQHF,TGTGCCAGCAGCCAAGATTGGCAGGGTTCTCAGCCCCAGCATTTT
TRBJ2-3,NA,NA,TRBV9,CASSVGVVGRTDTQYF,TGTGCCAGCAGCGTAGGAGTCGTGGGCCGCACAGATACGCAGTATTTT
TRBJ1-3,NA,NA,TRBV11-2,CASSLDTLRIPYF,TGTGCCAGCAGCTTAGACACGCTCAGGATCCCATATTTT
TRBJ2-7,once,TRBD1,TRBV11-3,CASSSAPTGGKQYF,TGTGCCAGCAGCTCCGCTCCGACAGGGGGGAAGCAGTACTTC
TRBJ2-7,NA,NA,TRBV4-2,CASSQDPRTVSYEQYF,TGTGCCAGCAGCCAAGACCCCCGGACAGTATCCTACGAGCAGTACTTC
TRBJ2-5,NA,NA,TRBV2,CASTQGETQYF,TGTGCCAGCACCCAAGGGGAGACCCAGTACTTC
TRBJ2-1,NA,TRBD2,TRBV6-5,CASSLAGSSYNEQFF,TGTGCCAGCAGCCTAGCGGGGAGCTCCTACAATGAGCAGTTCTTC
TRBJ2-2,NA,NA,TRBV5-1,CASTLVGQTNTGELFF,TGCGCCAGCACCTTGGTCGGGCAGACGAACACCGGGGAGCTGTTTTTT
TRBJ1-3,NA,TRBD1,TRBV4-3,CASSQGDSYGNTIYF,TGCGCCAGCAGCCAGGGGGACAGTTATGGAAACACCATATATTTT
TRBJ2-2,NA,TRBD1,TRBV7-3,CASSFRTGFANTGELFF,TGTGCCAGCAGCTTCCGGACAGGCTTCGCGAACACCGGGGAGCTGTTTTTT
TRBJ1-5,once,TRBD1,TRBV19,CASRSQGNQPQHF,TGTGCCAGTAGATCACAGGGGAATCAGCCCCAGCATTTT
TRBJ1-5,once,NA,TRBV19,CASSKDRAHYSNQPQHF,TGTGCCAGTAGTAAAGACCGGGCCCATTATAGCAATCAGCCCCAGCATTTT
TRBJ2-7,once,NA,TRBV29-1,CSCRVSITYEQYF,TGCAGCTGCCGGGTTTCGATAACCTACGAGCAGTACTTC
TRBJ2-2,NA,TRBD1,TRBV5-1,CASSVKGQGAGELFF,TGCGCCAGCAGCGTCAAGGGACAGGGTGCCGGGGAGCTGTTTTTT
TRBJ2-7,NA,TRBD1,TRBV6-5,CASSYSGRGQDEQYF,TGTGCCAGCAGTTACTCCGGCAGGGGGCAGGACGAGCAGTACTTC
TRBJ2-5,NA,NA,TRBV19,CASSRYQETQYF,TGTGCCAGTAGTAGGTACCAAGAGACCCAGTACTTC
TRBJ1-3,NA,NA,TRBV6-1,CASSEGPDSGNTIYF,TGTGCCAGCAGTGAAGGACCCGACTCTGGAAACACCATATATTTT
TRBJ2-5,NA,NA,TRBV9,CASSVASGAIGETQYF,TGTGCCAGCAGCGTAGCATCAGGGGCCATCGGGGAGACCCAGTACTTC
TRBJ1-6,NA,TRBD1,TRBV6-4,CASSDTGASNSPLHF,TGTGCCAGCAGTGATACAGGGGCCTCAAATTCACCCCTCCACTTT
TRBJ2-7,once,NA,TRBV6-1,CASSSDPYEQYF,TGTGCCAGCAGCTCTGACCCCTACGAGCAGTACTTC
TRBJ1-6,NA,TRBD1,TRBV30,CAWRTPGQGIERVHF,TGTGCCTGGAGGACACCGGGACAGGGGATCGAGCGGGTCCACTTT
TRBJ1-5,NA,NA,TRBV19,CASIEGAGQQPQHF,TGTGCCAGTATCGAGGGAGCCGGACAACAGCCCCAGCATTTT
TRBJ1-3,NA,NA,TRBV2,CASSEDRWGGWNTIYF,TGTGCCAGCAGTGAAGACCGATGGGGGGGTTGGAACACCATATATTTT
TRBJ2-7,NA,NA,TRBV4-3,CASSHTSGASSYEQYF,TGCGCCAGCAGCCACACCTCGGGCGCCAGCTCCTACGAGCAGTACTTC
TRBJ2-7,NA,NA,TRBV11-2,CASSLSRQPHEQYF,TGTGCCAGCAGCCTCTCGCGGCAGCCCCACGAGCAGTACTTC
TRBJ1-2,NA,NA,TRBV7-9,CASSLNGEYGYTF,TGTGCCAGCAGCTTAAACGGGGAGTATGGCTACACCTTC
TRBJ2-1,NA,NA,TRBV9,CASSVGVVRAYNEQFF,TGTGCCAGCAGCGTAGGGGTAGTGAGAGCCTACAATGAGCAGTTCTTC
TRBJ2-1,NA,TRBD1,TRBV4-3,CASSQVAGGYNEQFF,TGCGCCAGCAGCCAAGTGGCAGGGGGCTACAATGAGCAGTTCTTC
TRBJ2-4,NA,TRBD1,TRBV28,CASSPQGWGNIQYF,TGTGCCAGCAGTCCACAGGGGTGGGGAAACATTCAGTACTTC
TRBJ1-1,NA,TRBD1,TRBV6-4,CASSVTGGGTEAFF,TGTGCCAGCAGTGTCACAGGGGGAGGCACTGAAGCTTTCTTT
TRBJ1-4,NA,NA,TRBV19,CASSVRREKLFF,TGTGCCAGTAGTGTACGGCGGGAAAAACTGTTTTTT
TRBJ2-3,once,TRBD2,TRBV19,CASRRLAGATDTQYF,TGTGCCAGTAGGCGACTAGCGGGGGCCACAGATACGCAGTATTTT
TRBJ1-1,NA,NA,TRBV28,CASSELITEAFF,TGTGCCAGCAGTGAACTCATCACTGAAGCTTTCTTT
TRBJ1-2,NA,NA,TRBV2,CASSEQRTTYGYTF,TGTGCCAGCAGTGAACAACGGACGACCTATGGCTACACCTTC
TRBJ1-3,NA,TRBD1,TRBV28,CASSHRGRVAGNTIYF,TGTGCCAGCAGTCACAGGGGCAGGGTAGCGGGAAACACCATATATTTT
TRBJ1-6,NA,NA,TRBV5-6,CASSLRGNNSPLHF,TGTGCCAGCAGCTTGAGGGGAAATAATTCACCCCTCCACTTT
TRBJ1-6,NA,TRBD1,TRBV27,CASSSGQGGGSPLHF,TGTGCCAGCAGTTCGGGACAGGGAGGAGGGTCACCCCTCCACTTT
TRBJ1-1,NA,TRBD1,TRBV6-1,CASSKTGRTEAFF,TGTGCCAGCAGTAAGACAGGGCGCACTGAAGCTTTCTTT
TRBJ1-1,NA,TRBD1,TRBV7-2,CASSLAGTGGFTEAFF,TGTGCCAGCAGCTTAGCCGGGACAGGGGGTTTTACTGAAGCTTTCTTT
TRBJ2-6,NA,NA,TRBV5-1,CASSLIGSGANVLTF,TGCGCCAGCAGCTTGATCGGCTCTGGGGCCAACGTCCTGACTTTC
TRBJ2-5,NA,TRBD2,TRBV5-1,CASSPTSVGETQYF,TGCGCCAGCAGCCCGACTAGCGTGGGAGAGACCCAGTACTTC
TRBJ2-5,NA,TRBD2,TRBV2,CASSGPGLAEQETQYF,TGTGCCAGCAGTGGGCCGGGACTAGCAGAACAAGAGACCCAGTACTTC
TRBJ2-7,NA,TRBD1,TRBV4-3,CASSQEGRGGYEQYF,TGCGCCAGCAGCCAAGAGGGTAGAGGGGGCTATGAGCAGTACTTC
TRBJ2-1,NA,NA,TRBV28,CASSLSGGAGQFF,TGTGCCAGCAGTTTATCCGGGGGCGCAGGGCAGTTCTTC
TRBJ1-3,NA,TRBD1,TRBV28,CASGGQGSGNTIYF,TGTGCCAGCGGGGGACAGGGTTCGGGAAACACCATATATTTT
TRBJ2-6,NA,NA,TRBV30,CAWSVEGTTALSGANVLTF,TGTGCCTGGAGTGTAGAGGGGACGACTGCGCTCTCTGGGGCCAACGTCCTGACTTTC
TRBJ1-4,NA,NA,TRBV5-1,CASSLGRVYNEKLFF,TGCGCCAGCAGCTTGGGTAGGGTCTATAACGAAAAACTGTTTTTT
TRBJ1-6,NA,TRBD1,TRBV6-6,CASRIGTDSPLHF,TGTGCCAGCAGAATCGGGACAGATTCACCCCTCCACTTT